The 32 T cell receptor beta chains below all came from one sample that was sequenced in a study of T cell responses to AZD1222 COVID-19 vaccine. Clones were sequenced by immunoSEQ multiplex PCR, and TCRdb holds only the in-frame ones, with some missing. The sample includes some 140,000 clones, under 95% seen only once; the top ten take around 18%. Sample: peripheral blood, taken on day 0 of AZD1222 vaccination. All receptors derive from an adult in good health.

About this clone: Other DNA sequences within the sample encode an identical CDR3. The V gene is TRBV4-1, the J gene TRBJ2-7, with 7 bases identical to TRBD1. The germline gives CDR1 MGHRA, CDR2 YSYEKL. The CDR3 has 15 residues. With 10 bases clipped from V and 4 bases from J, the junction kept 16 bases outside the gene matches. The CDR3 sequence: CATTKPRQGNYEQYF. The CDR3 region has the DNA TGCGCCACCACAAAACCGCGACAGGGTAATTACGAGCAGTACTTC.

The chain employs TRBV6-5 and TRBJ2-7; D ambiguous. Germline values: CDR1 MNHEY, CDR2 SVGAGI. Trimming cost V 2 bases and J 0 bases, with 11 bases left between them. This CDR3 comprises 15 residues. This CDR3 reads CASSYGLASSYEQYF. The CDR3, as DNA: TGTGCCAGCAGTTACGGGCTGGCGAGCTCCTACGAGCAGTACTTC.

The V and J genes are TRBV9 and TRBJ2-5; the D gene is possibly TRBD1 (5 bases). CDR1 SGDLS and CDR2 YYNGEE come from the germline V gene. Trimming cost V 4 bases and J 1 base, with 14 bases left between them. The CDR3 is made up of 15 amino acids. The CDR3 nucleotides are TGTGCCAGCAGCTTCTCGACAGCAACCCAAGAGACCCAGTACTTC. This translates into CASSFSTATQETQYF.

Only one count was recorded for this clone. The CDR3 is CASSSRGQRANYGYTF. In nucleotides, the CDR3 is TGTGCCAGCAGCTCCCGCGGACAAAGAGCTAACTATGGCTACACCTTC. The rearrangement joins TRBV7-9 to TRBJ1-2, with TRBD1 as a possible D gene (5 bases). V was clipped by 4 bases and J by 0 bases, with 15 bases between them. This CDR3 region has 16 residues. Germline CDR1 and CDR2: SEHNR and FQNEAQ (reference sequence).

This sequence joins TRBV4-2 and TRBJ2-5; a possible D gene is TRBD2 (6 bases). Per germline, CDR1 LGHNA and CDR2 YNFKEQ. V lost 1 base and J lost 4, with 19 bases in between. The CDR3 length is 17 residues. The CDR3: CASSQGGVDRPGETQYF. The CDR3 DNA follows: TGTGCCAGCAGCCAAGGGGGGGTTGACAGACCGGGAGAGACCCAGTACTTC.

The rearrangement uses TRBV7-3 and TRBJ1-6, with D possibly being TRBD1 (5 bases). V lost 5 bases and J 8 bases, leaving 13 bases between the germline ends. CDR1 and CDR2 (germline): SGHTA, FQGTGA. This CDR3 region has 14 residues. As DNA, the CDR3 is TGTGCCAGCAGCCTAGGGGCGGGACATTCACCCCTCCACTTT. This encodes CASSLGAGHSPLHF. Full variable domain (outside the CDR3, taken from reference TRBV7-3 and TRBJ1-6): GAGVSQTPSNKVTEKGKYVELRCDPISGHTALYWYRQSLGQGPEFLIYFQGTGAADDSGLPNDRFFAVRPEGSVSTLKIQRTERGDSAVYLCASSLGAGHSPLHFGNGTRLTVT.

This clone was detected only once. This chain connects TRBV18 to TRBJ1-3, with 12 positions matching TRBD1. V lost 3 bases, J lost 2 bases, and 2 bases stayed unmatched. Germline V gene data show CDR1 as KGHSH and CDR2 as LQKENI. CDR3 length equals 16 residues. The CDR3 nucleotides read TGTGCCAGCTCACCTAGGGACAGGGGGCCTGGAAACACCATATATTTT. Its protein product is CASSPRDRGPGNTIYF. Looking up the rest from reference TRBV18 and TRBJ1-3 gives the full variable domain: NAGVMQNPRHLVRRRGQEARLRCSPMKGHSHVYWYRQLPEEGLKFMVYLQKENIIDESGMPKERFSAEFPKEGPSILRIQQVVRGDSAAYFCASSPRDRGPGNTIYFGEGSWLTVV.

J is TRBJ1-4 and V is TRBV7-9; D is unclear. Germline CDR1 SEHNR, CDR2 FQNEAQ (reference sequence). The length of the CDR3 is 16 residues. The ends were cut back, 5 bases at V and 4 bases at J, with 17 bases in the middle. For the CDR3, the DNA is TGTGCCAGCAGCCTAAACCCCCCAGCTCTTAATGAAAAACTGTTTTTT. Its protein is CASSLNPPALNEKLFF.

In DNA form, the CDR3 reads TGCAGTGCTAGTATGCGAAGTACTAATGAAAAACTGTTTTTT. As protein: CSASMRSTNEKLFF. V usage is TRBV20-1 and J usage is TRBJ1-4; D gene unclear. The germline CDR1 and CDR2 sequences are DFQATT and SNEGSKA (reference sequence). The CDR3 length is 14 residues. V was clipped by 3 bases and J by 2 bases, with 10 bases between them.

A few counts support this clone. V is TRBV7-3 and J is TRBJ2-3; the D gene could be TRBD1 or TRBD2 (5 bases each). With 5 bases removed from V and 6 bases from J, the gap between germline ends came to 12 bases. This CDR3 is 13 amino acids long. Looked up from germline, CDR1 is SGHTA and CDR2 is FQGTGA. This CDR3 is CASSILGTDTQYF. The CDR3 DNA follows: TGTGCCAGCAGCATCCTCGGGACGGATACGCAGTATTTT.

This clone was recorded once. J is TRBJ2-1 and V is TRBV30; 14 nucleotides match TRBD2. This CDR3 is 14 amino acids long. Germline CDR1 is GTSNPN and CDR2 is SVGIG (reference sequence). The V and J ends lost 2 bases and 10 bases, in that order; junction bases with no gene match: 4. CDR3 loop: CAWSPGLAGVEQFF. Written as DNA, the CDR3 is TGTGCCTGGAGTCCGGGACTAGCGGGAGTCGAGCAGTTCTTC.

This clone has more than one count but fewer than ten. The chain uses TRBV19 and TRBJ2-1; 11 bases match TRBD2. This CDR3 comprises 15 residues. CDR1 is LNHDA, CDR2 SQIVND, per germline (reference sequence). J lost 8 bases, V lost 6 bases, and 9 bases had no gene match. CDR3 DNA sequence: TGTGCCAGTAGATTTAGCGGGGGGGCCTCTTATGAGCAGTTCTTC. Encoded protein: CASRFSGGASYEQFF.

The chain has TRBV2 and TRBJ1-6, with 8 bases identical to TRBD1. In germline, CDR1 is SNHLY, CDR2 FYNNEI. The CDR3 consists of 18 residues. J gave up 6 bases and V 4 bases, and 14 bases lay outside the gene matches. The CDR3: CASSGVRQGIKGNSPLHF. DNA of the CDR3: TGTGCCAGCAGTGGAGTAAGACAGGGGATAAAGGGTAATTCACCCCTCCACTTT.

The chain combines TRBV27 with TRBJ1-6; D is undetermined. CDR1 and CDR2 (germline): MNHEY, SMNVEV (reference sequence). V lost 3 bases and J lost 3, with 12 bases in between. The CDR3 consists of 16 residues. CDR3 nucleotide sequence: TGTGCCAGCAGTTTTGGTCAGCCTAGCTATAATTCACCCCTCCACTTT. It specifies CASSFGQPSYNSPLHF.

The V gene is TRBV9, the J gene TRBJ2-1; 9 positions agree with TRBD1. Unmatched junction bases numbered 7, after V lost 4 bases and J lost 5 bases. Germline CDR1 is SGDLS and CDR2 is YYNGEE. This CDR3 contains 15 residues. The CDR3 DNA reads TGTGCCAGCAGCCCAAGACAGGGGGAGAACAATGAGCAGTTCTTC. It is translated as CASSPRQGENNEQFF.

CDR3 residues: CASSPQGGGYTF. CDR3 nucleotide sequence: TGTGCCAGCTCACCCCAGGGTGGCGGCTACACCTTC. The rearrangement links TRBV18 to TRBJ1-2; the D gene is possibly TRBD1 (5 bases). V lost 3 bases and J 8 bases, leaving 10 bases between the germline ends. Germline values: CDR1 KGHSH, CDR2 LQKENI. The CDR3 totals 12 residues. The complete variable domain, with remaining parts taken from reference TRBV18 and TRBJ1-2, reads NAGVMQNPRHLVRRRGQEARLRCSPMKGHSHVYWYRQLPEEGLKFMVYLQKENIIDESGMPKERFSAEFPKEGPSILRIQQVVRGDSAAYFCASSPQGGGYTFGSGTRLTVV.

With respect to this clone: The sample holds other DNA sequences that translate to the same CDR3. This rearrangement joins TRBV5-1 to TRBJ1-1, with D unresolved. V shed 0 bases and J shed 2 bases, with 5 bases lying between them. The CDR3 length is 13 residues. The germline V gene encodes CDR1 SGHRS and CDR2 YFSETQ. This CDR3 reads CASSLDVNTEAFF. The DNA of the CDR3 is TGCGCCAGCAGCTTGGATGTAAACACTGAAGCTTTCTTT.

J is TRBJ1-2 and V is TRBV7-6; D gene ambiguous. The V gene lost 5 bases and the J gene lost 2 bases, with 9 bases spanning the gap. CDR1 SGHVS and CDR2 FNYEAQ come from the germline V gene. The CDR3 runs 13 residues. The CDR3 DNA reads TGTGCCAGCAGCCCTACTAAGAACTATGGCTACACCTTC. It yields the protein CASSPTKNYGYTF.

The rearrangement joins TRBV6-2 or TRBV6-3 to TRBJ1-5; no definite D call. The V end lost 0 bases, the J end lost 4 bases, and 4 bases lay between the germline ends. This CDR3 contains 13 residues. Germline V lookup: CDR1 MNHEY, CDR2 SVGEGT. CDR3 bases: TGTGCCAGCAGTTACTCTCGGAATCAGCCCCAGCATTTT. It codes for CASSYSRNQPQHF.

V gene TRBV5-1 combines with J gene TRBJ2-1; 9 bases align to TRBD2. The CDR3 has 15 amino acids. Germline CDR1 reads SGHRS; CDR2 reads YFSETQ. J lost 8 bases, V lost 0 bases, and 6 bases had no gene match. The CDR3 loop reads CASSLVLAGADEQFF. The CDR3 DNA sequence: TGCGCCAGCAGCTTGGTGTTAGCGGGAGCCGATGAGCAGTTCTTC.

This clone was observed a single time. This chain joins TRBV27 and TRBJ1-5; D ambiguous. CDR3 size: 13 residues. V was pared by 1 base and J by 7 bases, with 8 bases between. Looked up from germline, CDR1 is MNHEY and CDR2 is SMNVEV (reference sequence). The chain's CDR3 is CASSLWWSQPQHF. The CDR3 DNA sequence: TGTGCCAGCAGTTTATGGTGGAGCCAGCCCCAGCATTTT.

This chain links TRBV18 with TRBJ1-2, with D unclear. The CDR3 has 17 amino acids. V was shortened by 6 bases and J by 2 bases, with 22 bases between the two germline ends. Germline lookup yields CDR1 KGHSH and CDR2 LQKENI. The CDR3 here is CASSPDRGGRSNYGYTF. CDR3 bases: TGTGCCAGCTCCCCCGACCGGGGAGGCCGCTCCAACTATGGCTACACCTTC.

The gene calls are TRBV27 and TRBJ2-1; 10 nucleotides align to TRBD2. V gave up 4 bases and J gave up 12 bases; unmatched junction bases: 6. The CDR3 has 13 residues. From germline, CDR1 is MNHEY and CDR2 SMNVEV (reference sequence). CDR3 loop: CASSSRTSGLQFF. In DNA, the CDR3 is TGTGCCAGCAGTTCCCGGACTAGCGGCTTGCAGTTCTTC.

V and J are TRBV7-9 and TRBJ1-3; maybe TRBD1 (5 bases). CDR1 SEHNR and CDR2 FQNEAQ come from the germline V gene (reference sequence). This CDR3 region has 15 residues. With 8 bases removed from V and 3 bases from J, the gap between germline ends came to 17 bases. The CDR3 region has the DNA TGTGCCAGCCTGGTCGAGGGTAGGGGTGGAAACACCATATATTTT. Amino acid sequence: CASLVEGRGGNTIYF.

The DNA for the CDR3 is TGTGCCAGCAGTTTACTTTACAGGGGGGACGGCGAGCAGTACTTC. This sequence encodes CASSLLYRGDGEQYF. The chain uses TRBV27 and TRBJ2-7; TRBD1 aligns across 8 bases. The CDR3 is 15 amino acids. Germline-derived CDR1 and CDR2 are MNHEY and SMNVEV (reference sequence). The junction had 9 bases not matched to a gene; V was cut back by 2 bases and J by 6 bases.

In nucleotides, the CDR3 is TGTGCTAGCTCGCGGGGGGGCCAAGATGAGCAGTTCTTC. Its protein product is CASSRGGQDEQFF. The chain uses TRBV7-7 and TRBJ2-1, with 9 bases aligning to TRBD2. The CDR3 contains 13 residues. Germline CDR1 SSHAT, CDR2 FNYEAQ (reference sequence).

The gene calls are TRBV14 and TRBJ2-1, with 12 bases fitting TRBD1. CDR3 length: 18 amino acids. The junction had 8 bases not matched to a gene; V was cut back by 0 bases and J by 5 bases. Germline values: CDR1 SGHDN, CDR2 FVKESK. CDR3 sequence (DNA): TGTGCCAGCAGCCAAGAAGGTCAGGGACAGGGGGCGGACAATGAGCAGTTCTTC. Translating it yields CASSQEGQGQGADNEQFF.

The chain carries TRBV5-1 and TRBJ2-5, with 12 nucleotides matching TRBD1. With 4 bases clipped from V and 5 bases from J, the junction kept 6 bases outside the gene matches. The germline V gene has CDR1 SGHRS and CDR2 YFSETQ. The CDR3 is 15 amino acids. Here the CDR3 DNA reads TGCGCCAGCAGCCCGGGGACAGGGGGCTTTGAGACCCAGTACTTC. This translates into CASSPGTGGFETQYF. Full variable domain (remainder filled in from reference TRBV5-1 and TRBJ2-5): KAGVTQTPRYLIKTRGQQVTLSCSPISGHRSVSWYQQTPGQGLQFLFEYFSETQRNKGNFPGRFSGRQFSNSRSEMNVSTLELGDSALYLCASSPGTGGFETQYFGPGTRLLVL.

V gene TRBV27 combines with J gene TRBJ1-5; D uncertain. CDR1 and CDR2 (germline): MNHEY, SMNVEV (reference sequence). Trimming left V 4 bases short and J 3 bases short, with 7 bases between. The CDR3 length is 13 residues. The CDR3 protein is CASSSGYNQPQHF. The DNA for the CDR3 is TGTGCCAGCAGTTCCGGCTACAATCAGCCCCAGCATTTT.

The rearrangement joins TRBV4-1 to TRBJ1-5; tentatively, D is TRBD1 (6 bases). Germline-derived CDR1 and CDR2 are MGHRA and YSYEKL. The germline V and J ends were trimmed by 0 bases and 12 bases, with 21 bases remaining between them. The CDR3 runs to 16 residues. This CDR3 reads CASSQDEGRGPNHQHF. For the CDR3, the DNA is TGCGCCAGCAGCCAAGATGAAGGCAGGGGTCCGAACCACCAGCATTTT.

The chain carries TRBV12-2 and TRBJ1-5; the table's D call, TRBD1, has no DNA check behind it. TRBV12-2 is a pseudogene. CDR3 length equals 16 residues. The CDR3 region has the DNA TGTGCAAGTCGCTTAGCCCGGTTCCAGGGCAATCAGCCCCAGCATTTT. It translates to CASRLARFQGNQPQHF.

The V and J genes are TRBV30 and TRBJ1-5; maybe TRBD1 (5 bases). CDR1 is GTSNPN and CDR2 is SVGIG in the germline V gene (reference sequence). Trimming took off 8 bases at V and 3 bases at J, with 20 bases between the two ends. The CDR3 consists of 15 residues. DNA of the CDR3: TGTGCCGGATCTAACCAGGGCCTTTCCAATCAGCCCCAGCATTTT. Its protein product is CAGSNQGLSNQPQHF.